A single sample gave rise to the 31 T cell receptor beta chains below, sequenced in a study of Tregs in tolerant kidney transplant recipients. Recipients received nonmyeloablative bone marrow transplants from related graft donors, with transient mixed chimerism. Here immunoSEQ multiplex PCR was the method, and the copy in TCRdb shows in-frame clones only, minus some. Among some 21,000 clones listed, over 70% were seen once. The source was CD8+ T cells from blood (PBMCs), collected 6 months after the transplant. The receptors were sampled from a human patient who received a combined kidney and bone marrow transplant. Some T cells may arise from the graft donor.

This chain links TRBV29-1 with TRBJ1-1, with 9 bases lining up with TRBD1. The CDR3 extends over 12 amino acids. Trimming at V came to 6 bases and at J to 4 bases, leaving 3 bases not matched to a gene. CDR1 and CDR2 from the germline V gene are SQVTM and ANQGSEA. The CDR3 reads CSVGTGFTEAFF. CDR3 sequence (DNA): TGCAGCGTGGGGACAGGGTTCACTGAAGCTTTCTTT.

V usage is TRBV21-1 and J usage is TRBJ2-3; TRBD2 is taken as the D call from the table, unchecked against the DNA. TRBV21-1 is given as a pseudogene. CDR3 length: 18 amino acids. The CDR3 sequence: CASSNKTSGEPSTDTQYF. The CDR3 DNA is TGTGCCAGCAGCAATAAGACTAGCGGGGAGCCTAGCACAGATACGCAGTATTTT.

The V and J genes are TRBV6-6 and TRBJ2-5; D uncertain. This CDR3 is built from 14 residues. Trimming took off 2 bases at V and 3 bases at J, with 10 bases between the two ends. Germline V CDR1 and CDR2: MNHNY, SVGAGI (reference sequence). The CDR3 nucleotides read TGTGCCAGCAGTTACGGCAGTGAAGAAGAGACCCAGTACTTC. It encodes CASSYGSEEETQYF.

The chain joins TRBV6-1 to TRBJ1-1; D not resolved. The CDR3 contains 14 residues. CDR1 MNHNS and CDR2 SASEGT come from the germline V gene. Trimming left V 4 bases short and J 0 bases short, with 9 bases between. CDR3: CASSVRLVNTEAFF. CDR3 sequence (DNA): TGTGCCAGCAGTGTGCGCCTGGTGAACACTGAAGCTTTCTTT.

The chain has TRBV13 and TRBJ2-5, with 7 bases fitting TRBD2. The J call may be mistaken, given a closer DNA end match to TRBJ2-7. The germline V gene encodes CDR1 PRHDT and CDR2 FYEKMQ (reference sequence). This CDR3 is 14 amino acids long. Here the CDR3 reads CASSPGSGAYEQYF. The CDR3 nucleotides read TGTGCCAGCAGCCCCGGCAGCGGGGCGTACGAGCAGTACTTC.

This clone occurred a few times. This chain links TRBV7-9 with TRBJ1-1, with unresolved D. Germline-derived CDR1 and CDR2 are SEHNR and FQNEAQ (reference sequence). The CDR3 runs to 11 residues. The V end was cut by 6 bases, the J end by 5 bases, with 7 bases between. CDR3 protein: CASSTGTEAFF. The CDR3 DNA follows: TGTGCCAGCAGTACCGGGACTGAAGCTTTCTTT.

The chain recombines TRBV4-1 with TRBJ1-3, with D maybe TRBD1 (5 bases). Germline CDR1 is MGHRA and CDR2 is YSYEKL. The CDR3 spans 15 residues. V was cut by 2 bases and J by 0 bases, with 8 bases left in between. CDR3 region: CASSQNRNSGNTIYF. The CDR3 DNA follows: TGCGCCAGCAGCCAAAACAGGAACTCTGGAAACACCATATATTTT.

For the CDR3, the DNA is TGTGCCAGCAGCTTCTTACCGGGACACGGAGCTTTCTTT. Its translation is CASSFLPGHGAFF. The chain employs TRBV7-8 and TRBJ1-1; D is possibly TRBD1 (6 bases). Trimming stripped 3 bases from V and 10 bases from J, with 15 bases between. This CDR3 contains 13 residues. Germline CDR1 reads SGHVS; CDR2 reads FQNEAQ.

This clone was seen a single time. The rearrangement joins TRBV20-1 to TRBJ2-4; D is possibly TRBD2 (5 bases). CDR3 length: 11 residues. Germline V gene lookup returns CDR1 DFQATT and CDR2 SNEGSKA (reference sequence). V was pared by 3 bases and J by 13 bases, with 13 bases between. The CDR3 sequence: CSARDGLIQYF. CDR3 in DNA: TGCAGTGCTAGGGACGGACTCATCCAGTACTTC.

This clone showed up just once. The chain recombines TRBV10-2 with TRBJ2-5, with 8 bases aligning to TRBD2. Germline CDR1 and CDR2: WSHSY and SAAADI. Trimming took 5 bases from V and 9 from J; bases not matched to a gene: 11. The CDR3 contains 14 residues. In nucleotides, the CDR3 is TGCGCCAGCAGTCTCTCAGCGGGAGCCAAGGCCCAGTACTTC. It encodes CASSLSAGAKAQYF.

V is TRBV7-9 and J is TRBJ2-3; TRBD2 is a possible D gene (6 bases). CDR1 SEHNR and CDR2 FQNEAQ come from the germline V gene (reference sequence). The CDR3 runs to 13 residues. Trimming pared 6 bases from V and 2 bases from J, leaving 9 bases between. The CDR3 is CASRAGYTDTQYF. Here the CDR3 DNA reads TGTGCCAGCAGGGCGGGGTACACAGATACGCAGTATTTT. Combining the CDR3 with reference TRBV7-9 and TRBJ2-3 gives the whole variable domain DTGVSQNPRHKITKRGQNVTFRCDPISEHNRLYWYRQTLGQGPEFLTYFQNEAQLEKSRLLSDRFSAERPKGSFSTLEIQRTEQGDSAMYLCASRAGYTDTQYFGPGTRLTVL.

This chain uses TRBV6-5 with TRBJ1-3, with a tentative D call TRBD1 (5 bases). V was pared by 8 bases and J by 2 bases, with 13 bases between. Germline CDR1 and CDR2: MNHEY and SVGAGI. The CDR3 has 14 residues. Written as DNA, the CDR3 is TGTGCCAGCTCGACGACAGAAACTGGAAACACCATATATTTT. As protein: CASSTTETGNTIYF.

This chain links TRBV9 with TRBJ1-2; 8 positions agree with TRBD1. This CDR3 comprises 16 residues. CDR1 is SGDLS and CDR2 is YYNGEE in the germline V gene. Losses at the gene ends were 1 base for V and 5 bases for J; bases not matched to a gene: 10. In DNA form, the CDR3 reads TGTGCCAGCAGCGTAATCTCTTCAGGGGGCGCTTATGGCTACACCTTC. It specifies CASSVISSGGAYGYTF.

V and J are TRBV7-6 and TRBJ2-2; the match to TRBD2 covers 8 bases. V was pared by 3 bases and J by 5 bases, with 11 bases of the junction left unmatched. The CDR3 consists of 17 residues. In germline, CDR1 is SGHVS, CDR2 FNYEAQ. DNA of the CDR3: TGTGCCAGCAGCTTCCCCCCCCGGGGGGGAGAGACCGGGGAGCTGTTTTTT. Protein product: CASSFPPRGGETGELFF. The entire variable domain, with the rest obtained from reference TRBV7-6 and TRBJ2-2, is as follows: GAGVSQSPRYKVTKRGQDVALRCDPISGHVSLYWYRQALGQGPEFLTYFNYEAQQDKSGLPNDRFSAERPEGSISTLTIQRTEQRDSAMYRCASSFPPRGGETGELFFGEGSRLTVL.

The chain links TRBV5-4 to TRBJ2-7, with D possibly TRBD2 on 7 matching bases. Germline V gene data show CDR1 as SGHNT and CDR2 as YYREEE (reference sequence). This CDR3 is built from 14 residues. Trimming removed 2 bases from V and 6 bases from J, with 15 bases in between. The CDR3 nucleotides are TGTGCCAGCAGCTTTGGTAGGGGGGGATCCGAGCAGTACTTC. This gives the protein CASSFGRGGSEQYF.

The chain joins TRBV4-3 to TRBJ2-1; D is ambiguous. Germline V gene lookup returns CDR1 LGHNA and CDR2 YSLEER. V lost 1 base, J lost 8 bases, and 18 bases lay in between. CDR3 length: 16 residues. In DNA, the CDR3 is TGCGCCAGCAGCCAAGCCCCCGTGGGCCGCATCGATGAGCAGTTCTTC. It codes for CASSQAPVGRIDEQFF.

The chain recombines TRBV7-8 with TRBJ2-1; 12 bases are a match to TRBD2. V shed 0 bases and J 9 bases; nucleotides not matched to a gene: 6. The germline V gene has CDR1 SGHVS and CDR2 FQNEAQ. The CDR3 covers 16 residues. This CDR3 reads CASSLALAGGMLEQFF. The CDR3, as DNA: TGTGCCAGCAGCTTAGCGCTAGCGGGGGGGATGCTTGAGCAGTTCTTC.

This clone appeared a single time. The rearrangement links TRBV9 to TRBJ2-1; D perhaps matches TRBD1 (6 bases). V was trimmed by 0 bases and J by 5 bases, leaving 12 bases between them. In germline, CDR1 is SGDLS, CDR2 YYNGEE. The CDR3 extends over 15 amino acids. Here the CDR3 reads CASSVGGGRNNEQFF. The CDR3 DNA is TGTGCCAGCAGCGTAGGAGGGGGAAGAAACAATGAGCAGTTCTTC.

V gene TRBV7-2 combines with J gene TRBJ2-7, with 7 bases lining up with TRBD2. The length of the CDR3 is 18 residues. V gave up 3 bases and J gave up 0 bases; unmatched junction bases: 14. The V gene's germline CDR1 is SGHTA and CDR2 FQGNSA. The CDR3 coding sequence is TGTGCCAGCAGCTTCTCCGCCCGGTGGCGGGAGAACTCCTACGAGCAGTACTTC. As protein: CASSFSARWRENSYEQYF.

The chain couples TRBV6-5 to TRBJ2-1, with D tentatively TRBD2 (6 bases). Trimming removed 6 bases at V and 4 bases at J, with 16 bases between. Germline values: CDR1 MNHEY, CDR2 SVGAGI. This CDR3 has 15 amino acids. The CDR3 sequence: CASSSLAQTYNEQFF. The CDR3 DNA reads TGTGCCAGCAGCTCCCTAGCGCAAACTTACAATGAGCAGTTCTTC.

This clone came up a few times. The V and J genes are TRBV28 and TRBJ1-4; 9 bases match TRBD1. The trim removed 4 bases at V and 6 bases at J, leaving 12 bases unmatched. CDR1 and CDR2 (germline): MDHEN, SYDVKM. This CDR3 contains 17 residues. The CDR3 loop reads CASSSLVGTGMHEKLFF. The CDR3 coding sequence is TGTGCCAGCAGTTCCCTAGTCGGGACAGGGATGCATGAAAAACTGTTTTTT.

The CDR3 region is CASSPFPGDEQYF. The CDR3 coding sequence is TGTGCCAGCAGCCCTTTCCCCGGGGACGAGCAGTACTTC. The chain carries TRBV11-1 and TRBJ2-7, with D possibly being TRBD2 (5 bases). V was cut by 5 bases and J by 5 bases, with 13 bases left in between. Germline loops: CDR1 SGHAT, CDR2 FQDESV (reference sequence). The CDR3 loop spans 13 amino acids.

In DNA, the CDR3 is TGCAGCGTTGAAGGGGGGGCGGGAGGGTCCTACAATGAGCAGTTCTTC. It specifies CSVEGGAGGSYNEQFF. The chain combines TRBV29-1 with TRBJ2-1, with 9 bases aligning to TRBD2. The CDR3 spans 16 residues. J was trimmed by 1 base and V by 1 base; bases with no gene match: 5. Germline assignment: CDR1 SQVTM and CDR2 ANQGSEA.

V is TRBV4-3 and J is TRBJ1-1; D is ambiguous. The CDR3 runs 17 residues. Germline CDR1 and CDR2: LGHNA and YSLEER. The V end was cut by 2 bases, the J end by 5 bases, with 21 bases between. The CDR3 loop reads CASSQLLGGSNLTEAFF. DNA of the CDR3: TGCGCCAGCAGCCAACTACTAGGTGGGTCCAACCTGACTGAAGCTTTCTTT.

This sequence joins TRBV28 and TRBJ1-2; TRBD1 matches 8 bases. V trimming: 1 base; J trimming: 14 bases; junction bases outside the gene matches: 9. From germline, CDR1 is MDHEN and CDR2 SYDVKM. There are 13 residues in the CDR3. This CDR3 is CASSLYQGAGVTF. In DNA form, the CDR3 reads TGTGCCAGCAGTTTATATCAGGGGGCGGGGGTTACCTTC.

This clone was detected once. The chain has TRBV27 and TRBJ1-1, with a tentative D call TRBD1 (6 bases). The CDR3 totals 14 residues. In germline, CDR1 is MNHEY, CDR2 SMNVEV (reference sequence). Trimming removed 5 bases at V and 1 base at J, with 11 bases between. DNA of the CDR3: TGTGCCAGCAGTCACCAGGGGTGGAACACTGAAGCTTTCTTT. Its translation: CASSHQGWNTEAFF.

The rearrangement joins TRBV13 to TRBJ2-7, with a tentative D call TRBD2 (5 bases). The germline V gene has CDR1 PRHDT and CDR2 FYEKMQ (reference sequence). This CDR3 is 15 amino acids long. Trimming removed 3 bases from V and 3 bases from J, with 15 bases in between. This CDR3 reads CASSFRDLGNYEQYF. In nucleotides, the CDR3 is TGTGCCAGCAGCTTCCGGGATCTTGGTAACTACGAGCAGTACTTC.

Only a few counts were recorded for this clone. The chain joins TRBV19 to TRBJ1-2, with 8 nucleotides matching TRBD1. Germline V gene sequence: CDR1 LNHDA, CDR2 SQIVND (reference sequence). With V trimmed by 2 bases and J by 0 bases, 14 bases remained unmatched. The CDR3 consists of 19 residues. The CDR3 loop is CASSIRARQGAAANYGYTF. The DNA for the CDR3 is TGTGCCAGTAGTATAAGGGCACGGCAGGGGGCTGCCGCTAACTATGGCTACACCTTC.

The chain carries TRBV19 and TRBJ2-6; D possibly corresponds to TRBD2 (5 bases). CDR1 is LNHDA, CDR2 SQIVND, per germline (reference sequence). This CDR3 has 13 residues. CDR3 residues: CGTGVPGANVLTF. In nucleotides, the CDR3 is TGTGGGACTGGGGTGCCTGGGGCCAACGTCCTGACTTTC.

CDR3 loop: CASSQASRAYEQYF. In DNA form, the CDR3 reads TGTGCCAGCAGCCAAGCCTCCAGGGCCTACGAGCAGTACTTC. This rearrangement joins TRBV4-2 to TRBJ2-7; a weak D match, TRBD1 (5 bases). CDR3 length: 14 amino acids. Looked up from germline, CDR1 is LGHNA and CDR2 is YNFKEQ. The V end was cut by 1 base, the J end by 2 bases, with 9 bases between.

CDR3: CASSWAENSNQPQHF. The CDR3 nucleotides are TGTGCCAGTAGTTGGGCAGAGAATAGCAATCAGCCCCAGCATTTT. This chain links TRBV19 with TRBJ1-5; D call uncertain. The CDR3 has 15 amino acids. V dropped 5 bases and J dropped 0 bases, with 11 bases sitting between them. Germline V gene data show CDR1 as LNHDA and CDR2 as SQIVND (reference sequence).